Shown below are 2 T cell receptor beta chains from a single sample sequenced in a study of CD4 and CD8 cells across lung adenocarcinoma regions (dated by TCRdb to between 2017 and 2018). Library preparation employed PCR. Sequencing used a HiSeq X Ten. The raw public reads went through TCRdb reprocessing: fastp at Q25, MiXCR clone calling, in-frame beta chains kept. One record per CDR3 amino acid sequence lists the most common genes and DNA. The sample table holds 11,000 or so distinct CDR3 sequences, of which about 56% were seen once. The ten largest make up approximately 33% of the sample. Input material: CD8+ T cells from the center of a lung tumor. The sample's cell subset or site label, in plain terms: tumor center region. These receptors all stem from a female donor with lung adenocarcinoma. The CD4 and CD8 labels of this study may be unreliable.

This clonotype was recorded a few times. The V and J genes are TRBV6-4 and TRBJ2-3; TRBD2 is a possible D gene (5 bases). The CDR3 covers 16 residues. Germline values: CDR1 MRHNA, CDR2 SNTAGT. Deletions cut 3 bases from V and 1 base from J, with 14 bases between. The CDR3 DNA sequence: TGTGCCAGCAGTGAGAGCGGACCCAAAGGCACAGATACGCAGTATTTT. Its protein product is CASSESGPKGTDTQYF.

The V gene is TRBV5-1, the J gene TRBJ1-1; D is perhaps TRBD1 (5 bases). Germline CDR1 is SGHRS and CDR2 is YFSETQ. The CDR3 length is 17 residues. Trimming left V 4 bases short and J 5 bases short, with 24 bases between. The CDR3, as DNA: TGCGCCAGCAGCCCTGGGGCGGGGTGGGGATCGGAAACTGAAGCTTTCTTT. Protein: CASSPGAGWGSETEAFF.